A single sample gave rise to the 4 T cell receptor beta chains below, sequenced in a study of blood T cell repertoires in COVID-19. TCRdb keeps only in-frame clones here, not all; method: immunoSEQ multiplex PCR. The table has 140,000 or so clones, about 80% seen once. Specimen: PBMCs or T cells enriched from blood (not recorded which). These receptors were obtained from a woman aged 18-30 years who had been exposed to COVID-19.

The chain is built from TRBV7-6 and TRBJ2-1; TRBD1 is a possible D gene (5 bases). The CDR3 length is 15 residues. Trimming took 4 bases from V and 5 from J, leaving 15 bases between them. Germline CDR1 reads SGHVS; CDR2 reads FNYEAQ. CDR3 sequence: CASSSQTTVNNEQFF. CDR3 coding DNA: TGTGCCAGCAGCTCACAAACGACAGTGAACAATGAGCAGTTCTTC.

This chain links TRBV2 with TRBJ1-1, with D unresolved. Germline-derived CDR1 and CDR2 are SNHLY and FYNNEI. The CDR3 sequence is 15 residues long. V was pared by 9 bases and J by 1 base, with 18 bases between. The CDR3 DNA follows: TGTGCCAGTACACCCGTGGGAGTCAGGAACACTGAAGCTTTCTTT. This codes for CASTPVGVRNTEAFF.

This chain uses TRBV4-1 with TRBJ2-7, with TRBD1 matching over 7 bases. The CDR3 contains 17 residues. Trimming at V came to 3 bases and at J to 2 bases, leaving 13 bases not matched to a gene. The germline V gene has CDR1 MGHRA and CDR2 YSYEKL. The CDR3: CASSHPRLTGQTYEQYF. CDR3 nucleotides: TGCGCCAGCAGCCACCCCCGACTGACAGGGCAGACCTACGAGCAGTACTTC.

V usage is TRBV5-4 and J usage is TRBJ1-1; the match to TRBD1 covers 7 bases. This CDR3 has 13 amino acids. Germline CDR1 reads SGHNT; CDR2 reads YYREEE (reference sequence). J lost 6 bases, V lost 2 bases, and 4 bases had no gene match. The CDR3 coding sequence is TGTGCCAGCAGCTTAGGGACAGCCGCTGAAGCTTTCTTT. Protein product: CASSLGTAAEAFF.